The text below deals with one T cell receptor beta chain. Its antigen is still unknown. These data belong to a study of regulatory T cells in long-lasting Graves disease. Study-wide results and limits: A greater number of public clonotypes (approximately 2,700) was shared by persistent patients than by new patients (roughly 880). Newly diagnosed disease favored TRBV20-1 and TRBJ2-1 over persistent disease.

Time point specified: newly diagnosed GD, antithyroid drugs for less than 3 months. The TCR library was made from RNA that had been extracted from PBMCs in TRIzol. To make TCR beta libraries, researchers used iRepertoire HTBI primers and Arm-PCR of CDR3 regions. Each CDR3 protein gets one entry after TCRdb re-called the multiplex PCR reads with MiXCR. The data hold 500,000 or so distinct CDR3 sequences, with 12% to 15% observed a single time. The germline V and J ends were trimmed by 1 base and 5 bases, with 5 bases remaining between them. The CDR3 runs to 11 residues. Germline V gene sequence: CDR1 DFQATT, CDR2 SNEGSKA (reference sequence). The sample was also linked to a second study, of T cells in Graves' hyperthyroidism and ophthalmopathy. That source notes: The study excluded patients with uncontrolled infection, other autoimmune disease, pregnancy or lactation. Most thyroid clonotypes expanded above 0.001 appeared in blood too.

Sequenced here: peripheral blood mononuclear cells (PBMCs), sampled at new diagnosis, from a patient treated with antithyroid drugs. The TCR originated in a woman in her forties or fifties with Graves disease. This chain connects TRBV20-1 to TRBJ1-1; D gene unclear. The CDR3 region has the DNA TGCAGTGCTAGAGTGGATACTGAAGCTTTCTTT. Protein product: CSARVDTEAFF.